This TCR beta chain was retrieved from a study of memory CD4+ T cells and cytomegalovirus serostatus. Single viable CD3+CD4+CD8-CD45RO+ cells were sorted as the memory CD4+ T cells. Repertoires were generated with immunoSEQ multiplex PCR, while TCRdb's copy carries only in-frame clones and drops some. There are about 48,000 clones in the sample; over 75% occur only once, and about 0.8% lies in the top ten. In germline, CDR1 is LNHDA, CDR2 SQIVND (reference sequence). Between the trimmed V and J ends, which lost 0 bases and 6 bases, there was a span of 11 bases. The CDR3 loop spans 14 amino acids. The sequencing input was memory CD4+ T cells from blood. V is TRBV19 and J is TRBJ1-1; D is unclear. The TCR sequence derives from an adult in good health and CMV-seronegative. CDR3 sequence: CASSIEGRRAEAFF. The CDR3 DNA follows: TGTGCCAGTAGTATAGAAGGCAGGCGGGCTGAAGCTTTCTTT.